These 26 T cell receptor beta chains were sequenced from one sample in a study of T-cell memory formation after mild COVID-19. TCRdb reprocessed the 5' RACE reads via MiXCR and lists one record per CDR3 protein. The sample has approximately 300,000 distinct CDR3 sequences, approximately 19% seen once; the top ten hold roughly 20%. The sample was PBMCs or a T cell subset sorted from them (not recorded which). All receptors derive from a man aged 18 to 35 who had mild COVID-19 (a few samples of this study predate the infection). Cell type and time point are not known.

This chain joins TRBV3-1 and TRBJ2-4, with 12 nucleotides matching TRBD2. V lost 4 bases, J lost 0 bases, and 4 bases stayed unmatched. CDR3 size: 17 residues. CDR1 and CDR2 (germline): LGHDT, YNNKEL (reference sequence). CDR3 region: CASSPRTSGVAKNIQYF. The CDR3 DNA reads TGTGCCAGCAGCCCCCGGACTAGCGGGGTAGCCAAAAACATTCAGTACTTC.

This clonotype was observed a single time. The CDR3 DNA reads TGCGCCAGCAGCCAAGGAGCGATAGCCAAAAACATTCAGTACTTC. It specifies CASSQGAIAKNIQYF. V usage is TRBV4-3 and J usage is TRBJ2-4; D gene uncertain. Trimming left V 1 base short and J 0 bases short, with 7 bases between. The CDR3 has 15 residues. Germline lookup yields CDR1 LGHNA and CDR2 YSLEER.

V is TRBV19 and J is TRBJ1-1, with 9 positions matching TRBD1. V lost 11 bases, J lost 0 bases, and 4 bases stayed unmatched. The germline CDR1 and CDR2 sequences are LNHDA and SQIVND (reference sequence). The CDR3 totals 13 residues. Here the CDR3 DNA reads TGTGCCGGGAGACAGGGGGTGAACACTGAAGCTTTCTTT. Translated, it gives CAGRQGVNTEAFF.

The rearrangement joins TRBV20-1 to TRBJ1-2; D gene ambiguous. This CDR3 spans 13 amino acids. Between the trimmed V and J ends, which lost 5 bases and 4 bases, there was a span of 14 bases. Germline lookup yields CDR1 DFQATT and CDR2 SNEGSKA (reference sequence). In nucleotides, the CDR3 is TGCAGTGCTGAAGTTCGGGAAGGCTATGGCTACACCTTC. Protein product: CSAEVREGYGYTF.

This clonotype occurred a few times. Written as DNA, the CDR3 is TGCGCCAGCAGCCAAGGATTGGGGCCCGAAAGCCCTCAGCCCCAGCATTTT. This codes for CASSQGLGPESPQPQHF. The rearrangement joins TRBV4-3 to TRBJ1-5, with D perhaps TRBD1 (5 bases). V was shortened by 1 base and J by 6 bases, with 19 bases between the two germline ends. Germline V gene sequence: CDR1 LGHNA, CDR2 YSLEER. The CDR3 has 17 amino acids.

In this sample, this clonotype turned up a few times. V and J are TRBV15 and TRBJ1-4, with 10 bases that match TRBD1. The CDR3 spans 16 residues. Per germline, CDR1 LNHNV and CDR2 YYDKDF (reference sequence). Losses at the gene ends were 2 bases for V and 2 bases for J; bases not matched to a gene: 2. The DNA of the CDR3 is TGTGCCACCAGCAGACTGACAGGGGGCACTAATGAAAAACTGTTTTTT. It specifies CATSRLTGGTNEKLFF.

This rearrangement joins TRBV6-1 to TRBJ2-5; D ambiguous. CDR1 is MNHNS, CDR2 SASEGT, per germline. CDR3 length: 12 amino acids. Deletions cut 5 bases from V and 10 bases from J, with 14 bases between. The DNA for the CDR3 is TGTGCCAGCAGTAATACACTTGGCAGCCAGTACTTC. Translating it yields CASSNTLGSQYF.

The CDR3 region is CASIAGGQPVPTETQYF. CDR3 DNA: TGCGCCAGCATCGCGGGGGGCCAACCCGTCCCTACAGAGACCCAGTACTTC. The chain couples TRBV5-1 to TRBJ2-5; 8 positions agree with TRBD2. With 6 bases clipped from V and 4 bases from J, the junction kept 17 bases outside the gene matches. CDR1 and CDR2 (germline): SGHRS, YFSETQ. The CDR3 totals 17 residues.

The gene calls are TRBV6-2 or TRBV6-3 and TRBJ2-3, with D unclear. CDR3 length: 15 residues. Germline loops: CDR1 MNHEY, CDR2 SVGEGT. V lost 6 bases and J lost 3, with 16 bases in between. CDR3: CASRAPERPTDTQYF. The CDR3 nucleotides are TGTGCCAGCAGGGCCCCGGAGAGGCCGACAGATACGCAGTATTTT.

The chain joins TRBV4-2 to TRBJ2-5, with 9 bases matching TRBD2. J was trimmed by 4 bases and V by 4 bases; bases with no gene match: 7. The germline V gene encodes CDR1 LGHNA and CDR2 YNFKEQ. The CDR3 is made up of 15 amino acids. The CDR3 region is CASSPTPSGAETQYF. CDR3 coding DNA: TGTGCCAGCAGCCCCACCCCTAGCGGGGCAGAGACCCAGTACTTC.

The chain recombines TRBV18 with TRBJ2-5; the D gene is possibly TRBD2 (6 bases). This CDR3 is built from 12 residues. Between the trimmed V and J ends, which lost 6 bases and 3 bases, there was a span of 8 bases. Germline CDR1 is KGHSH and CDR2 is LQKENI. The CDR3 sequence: CASSLAEETQYF. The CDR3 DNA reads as TGTGCCAGCTCGTTAGCGGAAGAGACCCAGTACTTC.

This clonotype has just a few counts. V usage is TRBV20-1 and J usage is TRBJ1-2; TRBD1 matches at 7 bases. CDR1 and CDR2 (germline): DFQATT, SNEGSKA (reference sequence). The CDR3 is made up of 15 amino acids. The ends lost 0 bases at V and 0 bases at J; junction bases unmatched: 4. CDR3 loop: CSARDPGTANYGYTF. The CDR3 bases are TGCAGTGCTAGAGATCCCGGGACAGCTAACTATGGCTACACCTTC.

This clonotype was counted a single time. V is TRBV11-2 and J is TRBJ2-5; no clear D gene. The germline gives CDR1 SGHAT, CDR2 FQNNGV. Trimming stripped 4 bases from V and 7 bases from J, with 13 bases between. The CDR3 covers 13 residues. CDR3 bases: TGTGCCAGCAGCTCGGCCCCTACGGGGACCCAGTACTTC. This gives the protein CASSSAPTGTQYF.

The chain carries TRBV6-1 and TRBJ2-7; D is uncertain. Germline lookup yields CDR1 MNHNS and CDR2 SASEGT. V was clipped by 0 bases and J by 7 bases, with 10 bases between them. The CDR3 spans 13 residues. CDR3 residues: CASSEASPPEQYV. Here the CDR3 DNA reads TGTGCCAGCAGTGAAGCGAGTCCCCCGGAGCAGTACGTC.

The CDR3 DNA is TGCAGCGTTGAAAAGGCCGGCGGCTACACCTTC. Protein sequence: CSVEKAGGYTF. The chain recombines TRBV29-1 with TRBJ1-2; D gene ambiguous. Germline CDR1 is SQVTM and CDR2 is ANQGSEA. The CDR3 sequence is 11 residues long. The V and J ends lost 2 bases and 8 bases respectively, with 9 bases between them.

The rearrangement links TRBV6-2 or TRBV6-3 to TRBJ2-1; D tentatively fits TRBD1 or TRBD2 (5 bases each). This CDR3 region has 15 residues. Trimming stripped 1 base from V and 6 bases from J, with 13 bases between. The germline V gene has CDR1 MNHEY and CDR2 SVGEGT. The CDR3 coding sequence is TGTGCCAGCAGTTACTTCGGGGCCCCACGCAATGAGCAGTTCTTC. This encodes CASSYFGAPRNEQFF.

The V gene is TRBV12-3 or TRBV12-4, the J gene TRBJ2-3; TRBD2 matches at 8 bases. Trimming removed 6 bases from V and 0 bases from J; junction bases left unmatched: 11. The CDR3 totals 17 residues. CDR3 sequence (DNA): TGTGCCAGCAGCTCCTCCCTTGGCGGGGGGAGCACAGATACGCAGTATTTT. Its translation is CASSSSLGGGSTDTQYF.

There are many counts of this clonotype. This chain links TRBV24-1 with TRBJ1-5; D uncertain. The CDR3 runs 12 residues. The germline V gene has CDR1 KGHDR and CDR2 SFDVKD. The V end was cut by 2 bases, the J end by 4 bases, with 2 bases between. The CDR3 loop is CATSDWNQPQHF. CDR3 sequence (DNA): TGTGCCACCAGTGATTGGAATCAGCCCCAGCATTTT.

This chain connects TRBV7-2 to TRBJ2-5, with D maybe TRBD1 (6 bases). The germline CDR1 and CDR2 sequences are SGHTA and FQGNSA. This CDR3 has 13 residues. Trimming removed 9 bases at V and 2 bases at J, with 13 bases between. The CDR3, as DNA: TGTGCCAGGCTCTCGGACAGACAAGAGACCCAGTACTTC. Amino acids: CARLSDRQETQYF.

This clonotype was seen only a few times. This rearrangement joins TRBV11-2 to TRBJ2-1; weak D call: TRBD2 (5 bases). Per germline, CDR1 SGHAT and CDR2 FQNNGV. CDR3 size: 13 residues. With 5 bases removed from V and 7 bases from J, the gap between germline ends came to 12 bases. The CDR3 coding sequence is TGTGCCAGCAGCCCCCGACCGGGGAATGAGCAGTTCTTC. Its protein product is CASSPRPGNEQFF.

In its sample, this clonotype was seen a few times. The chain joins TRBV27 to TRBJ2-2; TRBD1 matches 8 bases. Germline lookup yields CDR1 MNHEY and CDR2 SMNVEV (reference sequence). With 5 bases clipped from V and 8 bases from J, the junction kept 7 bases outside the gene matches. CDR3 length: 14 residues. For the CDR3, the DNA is TGTGCCAGCAGTCCAGGACAGGGCGTAGGGGAGCTGTTTTTT. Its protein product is CASSPGQGVGELFF.

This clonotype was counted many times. CDR3 DNA sequence: TGTGCCAGCAGCTTCTCGGGACAGGGGGCCTACGAGCAGTACGTC. Translated: CASSFSGQGAYEQYV. The chain employs TRBV5-5 and TRBJ2-7; 11 nucleotides align to TRBD1. The CDR3 contains 15 residues. Germline lookup yields CDR1 SGHKS and CDR2 YYEKEE (reference sequence). Trimming took 2 bases from V and 2 from J; bases not matched to a gene: 3.

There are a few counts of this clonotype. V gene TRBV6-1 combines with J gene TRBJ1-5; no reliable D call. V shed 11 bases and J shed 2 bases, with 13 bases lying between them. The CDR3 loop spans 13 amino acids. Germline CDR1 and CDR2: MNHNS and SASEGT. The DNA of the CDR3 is TGTGCCTCGTCGTCAATCGGCAATCAGCCCCAGCATTTT. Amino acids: CASSSIGNQPQHF.

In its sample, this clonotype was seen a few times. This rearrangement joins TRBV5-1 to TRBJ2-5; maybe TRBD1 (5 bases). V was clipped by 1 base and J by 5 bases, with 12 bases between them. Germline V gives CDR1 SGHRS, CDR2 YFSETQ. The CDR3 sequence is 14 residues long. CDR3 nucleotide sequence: TGCGCCAGCAGCTTGTCCCCAGGGCGGGAGACCCAGTACTTC. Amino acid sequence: CASSLSPGRETQYF.

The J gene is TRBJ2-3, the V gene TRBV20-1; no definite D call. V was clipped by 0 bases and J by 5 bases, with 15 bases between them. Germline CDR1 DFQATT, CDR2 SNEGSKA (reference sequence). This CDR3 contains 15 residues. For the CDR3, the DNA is TGCAGTGCTAGAGACTCCAGACTTGGCGGAGATACGCAGTATTTT. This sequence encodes CSARDSRLGGDTQYF.

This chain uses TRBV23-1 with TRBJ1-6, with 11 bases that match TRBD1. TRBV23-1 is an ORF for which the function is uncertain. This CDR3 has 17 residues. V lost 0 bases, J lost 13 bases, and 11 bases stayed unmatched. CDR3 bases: TGCGCCAGCAGTCAATCCTCGAAGGGACAGGGGGTTATCCCCCTCCACTTT. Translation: CASSQSSKGQGVIPLHF.